The 7 T cell receptor beta chains below come from one sample, sequenced in a study of monozygotic twins with cystic fibrosis. Repertoires were generated with immunoSEQ multiplex PCR, while TCRdb's copy carries only in-frame clones and drops some. This table holds around 8,800 clones, roughly nine tenths found once. Specimen: blood. The receptors stem from a boy aged 2 to 10 with cystic fibrosis.

This clone was observed a few times. The chain links TRBV27 to TRBJ1-1; D remains unclear. Germline loops: CDR1 MNHEY, CDR2 SMNVEV (reference sequence). This CDR3 has 13 amino acids. Trimming cost V 6 bases and J 1 base, with 9 bases left between them. The CDR3 region has the DNA TGTGCCAGCAGCCCAGAGGGGAACACTGAAGCTTTCTTT. This translates into CASSPEGNTEAFF.

The chain carries TRBV9 and TRBJ2-2, with D hard to call. The V gene lost 2 bases and the J gene lost 5 bases, with 13 bases spanning the gap. The germline V gene has CDR1 SGDLS and CDR2 YYNGEE. CDR3 size: 15 residues. This CDR3 reads CASSVQGLETGELFF. Written as DNA, the CDR3 is TGTGCCAGCAGCGTCCAAGGGTTGGAGACCGGGGAGCTGTTTTTT.

This clone was seen only once. V and J are TRBV7-8 and TRBJ2-2; D remains unclear. CDR1 is SGHVS, CDR2 FQNEAQ, per germline. V lost 4 bases and J 0 bases, leaving 6 bases between the germline ends. The CDR3 runs to 14 residues. The CDR3 nucleotides are TGTGCCAGCAGCTCCACAGCGAACACCGGGGAGCTGTTTTTT. It is translated as CASSSTANTGELFF. The full variable domain, rest sourced from reference TRBV7-8 and TRBJ2-2, is GAGVSQSPRYKVAKRGQDVALRCDPISGHVSLFWYQQALGQGPEFLTYFQNEAQLDKSGLPSDRFFAERPEGSVSTLKIQRTQQEDSAVYLCASSSTANTGELFFGEGSRLTVL.

The chain joins TRBV5-1 to TRBJ1-2, with 7 bases fitting TRBD1. After removal of 6 bases from V and 5 bases from J, the junction contained 7 bases not matched to a gene. CDR1 is SGHRS, CDR2 YFSETQ, per germline. This CDR3 has 13 amino acids. DNA of the CDR3: TGCGCCAGCACGACAGGGACCGCGTATGGCTACACCTTC. Protein product: CASTTGTAYGYTF.

V and J are TRBV9 and TRBJ2-7; the match to TRBD2 covers 10 bases. This CDR3 is 15 amino acids long. Trimming removed 0 bases from V and 4 bases from J; junction bases left unmatched: 4. CDR1 and CDR2 from the germline V gene are SGDLS and YYNGEE. The CDR3 loop reads CASSVGSGGFYEQYF. CDR3 nucleotide sequence: TGTGCCAGCAGCGTAGGTAGCGGGGGGTTTTACGAGCAGTACTTC. Full variable domain (missing parts from reference TRBV9 and TRBJ2-7): DSGVTQTPKHLITATGQRVTLRCSPRSGDLSVYWYQQSLDQGLQFLIQYYNGEERAKGNILERFSAQQFPDLHSELNLSSLELGDSALYFCASSVGSGGFYEQYFGPGTRLTVT.

CDR3 nucleotide sequence: TGCAGCGCGGGGACAGGGGGATTCACAGATACGCAGTATTTT. This gives the protein CSAGTGGFTDTQYF. The chain is built from TRBV29-1 and TRBJ2-3; 11 bases line up with TRBD1. The CDR3 extends over 14 amino acids. V shed 7 bases, J shed 2 bases, and the junction held 5 bases outside the gene matches. CDR1 is SQVTM, CDR2 ANQGSEA, per germline.

This chain links TRBV6-5 with TRBJ1-2, with D hard to call. The CDR3 is 12 residues long. The V gene's germline CDR1 is MNHEY and CDR2 SVGAGI. V lost 6 bases to trimming and J lost 0 bases, with 5 bases between them. CDR3 sequence (DNA): TGTGCCAGCAGGAGGACTAACTATGGCTACACCTTC. It encodes CASRRTNYGYTF.